Following are 12 T cell receptor beta chains from one sample sequenced in a study of cytomegalovirus exposure and HLA in healthy donors. It was with 60 Vbeta and 13 Jbeta primers that the PCR ran. Only in-frame clones appear in the TCRdb table, and some are missing; sequencing was by immunoSEQ multiplex PCR. The sample comprises approximately 190,000 clones, around three quarters of which are singletons, and approximately 2% rests with the top ten. The sequencing input was PBMCs. These receptors were obtained from a woman aged 25 to 39 in good health and CMV-seronegative.

The chain has TRBV10-2 and TRBJ1-1, with 9 bases matching TRBD1. Trimming at V came to 9 bases and at J to 2 bases, leaving 4 bases not matched to a gene. There are 13 residues in the CDR3. CDR1 WSHSY and CDR2 SAAADI come from the germline V gene. The CDR3 loop reads CARSQGANTEAFF. The CDR3 DNA sequence: TGCGCCAGATCACAGGGGGCAAACACTGAAGCTTTCTTT.

V usage is TRBV6-6 and J usage is TRBJ2-1; D uncertain. V was shortened by 0 bases and J by 7 bases, with 10 bases between the two germline ends. From germline, CDR1 is MNHNY and CDR2 SVGAGI (reference sequence). The CDR3 has 14 residues. Here the CDR3 reads CASSYSTRENEQFF. Written as DNA, the CDR3 is TGTGCCAGCAGTTACTCGACTCGCGAGAATGAGCAGTTCTTC.

The J gene is TRBJ1-5, the V gene TRBV10-3; 7 bases are a match to TRBD1. The germline V gene has CDR1 ENHRY and CDR2 SYGVKD. The trim removed 0 bases at V and 6 bases at J, leaving 5 bases unmatched. The CDR3 has 15 amino acids. DNA for the CDR3: TGTGCCATCAGTGAGTCAGGGGGCCCAGGTCAGCCCCAGCATTTT. The encoded protein is CAISESGGPGQPQHF.

This sequence joins TRBV27 and TRBJ1-4, with a possible D match to TRBD1 (6 bases). V was trimmed by 0 bases and J by 0 bases, leaving 23 bases between them. The length of the CDR3 is 21 residues. CDR1 is MNHEY and CDR2 is SMNVEV in the germline V gene (reference sequence). The DNA of the CDR3 is TGTGCCAGCAGTTTATCCTCTAGGGGCAGGGGCCTTGTTGCAACTAATGAAAAACTGTTTTTT. Protein product: CASSLSSRGRGLVATNEKLFF.

In nucleotides, the CDR3 is TGTGCCAGCAGACCTTGGCTACAGGGCTTTAATGACGAGCAGTACTTC. This codes for CASRPWLQGFNDEQYF. The chain recombines TRBV27 with TRBJ2-7; D might be TRBD1 (6 bases). V was pared by 6 bases and J by 5 bases, with 23 bases between. CDR3 length: 16 residues. The germline V gene has CDR1 MNHEY and CDR2 SMNVEV (reference sequence).

This clone was counted once. V and J are TRBV18 and TRBJ2-7; weak D call: TRBD2 (6 bases). Trimming cost V 2 bases and J 3 bases, with 20 bases left between them. The CDR3 sequence is 17 residues long. The germline V gene encodes CDR1 KGHSH and CDR2 LQKENI. The CDR3, as DNA: TGTGCCAGCTCACCAAGTGGTTCCGGGACGGGGGTCTACGAGCAGTACTTC. Translating gives CASSPSGSGTGVYEQYF.

A remark on this clone: An end of the junction differs from the germline gene, which may be a read error. The V call is TRBV15, the J call TRBJ2-3; D may be TRBD2 (6 bases). The CDR3 totals 16 residues. Germline V gene data show CDR1 as LNHNV and CDR2 as YYDKDF (reference sequence). In DNA, the CDR3 is TGTGCCGCCAGCAGCCCCCCGGGGGAGGCAACAGATACGCAGTATTTT. It is translated as CAASSPPGEATDTQYF.

J is TRBJ1-2 and V is TRBV15; 12 bases match TRBD1. Unmatched junction bases numbered 10, after V lost 1 base and J lost 7 bases. CDR1 LNHNV and CDR2 YYDKDF come from the germline V gene (reference sequence). The CDR3 is 17 amino acids. CDR3 residues: CATSRGAVGQGASGYTF. The DNA for the CDR3 is TGTGCCACCAGCAGAGGGGCGGTGGGACAGGGGGCGTCTGGCTACACCTTC. Full variable domain (rest looked up from reference TRBV15 and TRBJ1-2): DAMVIQNPRYQVTQFGKPVTLSCSQTLNHNVMYWYQQKSSQAPKLLFHYYDKDFNNEADTPDNFQSRRPNTSFCFLDIRSPGLGDTAMYLCATSRGAVGQGASGYTFGSGTRLTVV.

The chain is built from TRBV13 and TRBJ2-7, with D possibly being TRBD1 (6 bases). Trimming cost V 5 bases and J 0 bases, with 14 bases left between them. The CDR3 has 15 amino acids. Germline V gene data show CDR1 as PRHDT and CDR2 as FYEKMQ (reference sequence). Written as DNA, the CDR3 is TGTGCCAGCAGCGTAACCTGGACAGTCTCCTACGAGCAGTACTTC. This gives the protein CASSVTWTVSYEQYF. The full variable domain, its missing parts supplied by reference TRBV13 and TRBJ2-7, is AAGVIQSPRHLIKEKRETATLKCYPIPRHDTVYWYQQGPGQDPQFLISFYEKMQSDKGSIPDRFSAQQFSDYHSELNMSSLELGDSALYFCASSVTWTVSYEQYFGPGTRLTVT.

The J gene is TRBJ2-7, the V gene TRBV27; D unresolved. Germline CDR1 reads MNHEY; CDR2 reads SMNVEV (reference sequence). Trimming left V 0 bases short and J 2 bases short, with 8 bases between. This CDR3 is built from 14 residues. CDR3 protein: CASSLSGSAYEQYF. For the CDR3, the DNA is TGTGCCAGCAGTTTATCGGGCAGTGCCTACGAGCAGTACTTC.

The gene calls are TRBV5-1 and TRBJ2-5; 10 nucleotides line up with TRBD2. The junction had 11 bases not matched to a gene; V was cut back by 0 bases and J by 3 bases. The CDR3 extends over 18 amino acids. From germline, CDR1 is SGHRS and CDR2 YFSETQ. The CDR3 protein is CASSLGVAGGSLKETQYF. The CDR3 DNA is TGCGCCAGCAGCTTGGGGGTAGCGGGGGGATCCCTGAAAGAGACCCAGTACTTC.

The chain carries TRBV4-1 and TRBJ2-5, with D perhaps TRBD1 (6 bases). V gave up 0 bases and J gave up 4 bases, with 12 bases separating them. Germline V CDR1 and CDR2: MGHRA, YSYEKL. The CDR3 consists of 15 residues. CDR3: CASSQEVTGPETQYF. Written as DNA, the CDR3 is TGCGCCAGCAGCCAAGAGGTAACAGGGCCAGAGACCCAGTACTTC.